The 17 T cell receptor beta chains reported below all come from one sample, sequenced in a study of lymphopenia after photon versus proton radiotherapy. Profiling relied on immunoSEQ multiplex PCR, and the TCRdb table lists in-frame clones only, not all of them. The data contain almost 30,000 clones, 85% to 90% of them singletons. This specimen consisted of peripheral blood, obtained from a patient treated with proton-based radiotherapy. These receptors were taken from a woman aged 60-75 years with cholangiocarcinoma. Some clones in this sample may be carry-over from other donors' samples.

The gene calls are TRBV5-4 and TRBJ2-2, with D uncertain. V was shortened by 2 bases and J by 2 bases, with 10 bases between the two germline ends. CDR1 SGHNT and CDR2 YYREEE come from the germline V gene (reference sequence). CDR3 length: 15 residues. The CDR3 coding sequence is TGTGCCAGCAGCTTACTACACGGAAACACCGGGGAGCTGTTTTTT. Translation gives CASSLLHGNTGELFF.

The chain has TRBV11-2 and TRBJ2-7; D gene uncertain. This CDR3 has 15 residues. CDR1 is SGHAT and CDR2 is FQNNGV in the germline V gene. V was clipped by 2 bases and J by 2 bases, with 13 bases between them. The CDR3 DNA reads as TGTGCCAGCAGCTTATTCGACTCCAAGCCCTACGAGCAGTACTTC. This gives the protein CASSLFDSKPYEQYF.

The CDR3 DNA reads as TGTGCCTGGAATTTGGGGGCGGTAAACATTCAGTACTTC. As protein: CAWNLGAVNIQYF. The genes are TRBV30 and TRBJ2-4; D may be TRBD1 (6 bases). Germline lookup yields CDR1 GTSNPN and CDR2 SVGIG (reference sequence). V lost 4 bases and J 6 bases, leaving 13 bases between the germline ends. This CDR3 contains 13 residues.

The gene calls are TRBV4-1 and TRBJ2-2; TRBD1 aligns across 10 bases. The CDR3 runs 18 residues. CDR1 is MGHRA and CDR2 is YSYEKL in the germline V gene. Trimming took 0 bases from V and 7 from J; bases not matched to a gene: 11. The CDR3 DNA sequence: TGCGCCAGCAGCCAAGAGCAGGGACAGGGGCCATTAGGCGGGGAGCTGTTTTTT. Translated, it gives CASSQEQGQGPLGGELFF.

The chain carries TRBV18 and TRBJ2-1, with D possibly TRBD2 on 6 matching bases. The V gene's germline CDR1 is KGHSH and CDR2 LQKENI. This CDR3 region has 16 residues. Deletions cut 4 bases from V and 0 bases from J, with 13 bases between. The CDR3 loop reads CASSRGTPSSYNEQFF. The CDR3 region has the DNA TGTGCCAGCTCACGCGGGACTCCCAGCTCCTACAATGAGCAGTTCTTC. Drawing the rest from reference TRBV18 and TRBJ2-1, the complete variable domain is NAGVMQNPRHLVRRRGQEARLRCSPMKGHSHVYWYRQLPEEGLKFMVYLQKENIIDESGMPKERFSAEFPKEGPSILRIQQVVRGDSAAYFCASSRGTPSSYNEQFFGPGTRLTVL.

CDR3 residues: CASSLQGTSGRETQYF. In nucleotides, the CDR3 is TGTGCCAGCAGCTTACAGGGGACTAGCGGCAGAGAGACCCAGTACTTC. The chain is built from TRBV7-9 and TRBJ2-5, with 11 bases lining up with TRBD2. Trimming cost V 2 bases and J 4 bases; bases outside gene matches: 6. CDR1 is SEHNR and CDR2 is FQNEAQ in the germline V gene (reference sequence). This CDR3 is built from 16 residues.

The chain has TRBV5-1 and TRBJ1-1; D is unresolved. Trimming left V 1 base short and J 1 base short, with 20 bases between. CDR1 is SGHRS, CDR2 YFSETQ, per germline. This CDR3 comprises 18 residues. The CDR3 DNA is TGCGCCAGCAGCTTGATTGCAGTCGTACTAAACGGGAACACTGAAGCTTTCTTT. Protein product: CASSLIAVVLNGNTEAFF. The whole variable domain, filled in from reference TRBV5-1 and TRBJ1-1, reads KAGVTQTPRYLIKTRGQQVTLSCSPISGHRSVSWYQQTPGQGLQFLFEYFSETQRNKGNFPGRFSGRQFSNSRSEMNVSTLELGDSALYLCASSLIAVVLNGNTEAFFGQGTRLTVV.

V and J are TRBV2 and TRBJ1-2; 7 nucleotides line up with TRBD1. The CDR3 extends over 14 amino acids. Trimming removed 6 bases from V and 4 bases from J; junction bases left unmatched: 8. Germline assignment: CDR1 SNHLY and CDR2 FYNNEI. The CDR3 protein is CASSPDRAGYGYTF. The CDR3 DNA is TGTGCCAGCAGCCCAGACAGGGCAGGCTATGGCTACACCTTC.

J is TRBJ2-7 and V is TRBV27; D gene ambiguous. CDR1 is MNHEY and CDR2 is SMNVEV in the germline V gene (reference sequence). CDR3 size: 12 residues. Trimming stripped 4 bases from V and 0 bases from J, with 4 bases between. CDR3 protein: CASSSVSYEQYF. The CDR3 nucleotides read TGTGCCAGCAGTTCCGTCTCCTACGAGCAGTACTTC.

V is TRBV6-1 and J is TRBJ1-1, with a tentative D call TRBD1 (5 bases). From germline, CDR1 is MNHNS and CDR2 SASEGT. CDR3 length: 13 amino acids. The V gene lost 2 bases and the J gene lost 2 bases, with 6 bases spanning the gap. DNA of the CDR3: TGTGCCAGCAGTGAAACAGGAAACACTGAAGCTTTCTTT. Its translation: CASSETGNTEAFF.

V and J are TRBV9 and TRBJ2-3; TRBD2 agrees at 10 bases. Losses at the gene ends were 0 bases for V and 1 base for J; bases not matched to a gene: 5. The CDR3 covers 17 residues. Germline assignment: CDR1 SGDLS and CDR2 YYNGEE. CDR3 protein: CASSVVASGSGTDTQYF. Here the CDR3 DNA reads TGTGCCAGCAGCGTAGTGGCTAGCGGGAGCGGCACAGATACGCAGTATTTT.

This clone was seen a single time. This chain uses TRBV27 with TRBJ1-1; no clear D gene. The germline CDR1 and CDR2 sequences are MNHEY and SMNVEV (reference sequence). Trimming took 1 base from V and 1 from J, leaving 4 bases between them. There are 13 residues in the CDR3. CDR3 amino acids: CASSLYENTEAFF. For the CDR3, the DNA is TGTGCCAGCAGTTTATACGAGAACACTGAAGCTTTCTTT.

This chain links TRBV6-6 with TRBJ2-5; TRBD1 agrees at 9 bases. Judging by the DNA end, TRBJ2-7 fits better; the J call may be wrong. Germline V lookup: CDR1 MNHNY, CDR2 SVGAGI (reference sequence). The CDR3 runs to 15 residues. CDR3 loop: CASLERDRDIYEQYF. The CDR3 region has the DNA TGTGCCAGCCTCGAGAGGGACAGGGACATCTACGAGCAGTACTTC.

The chain uses TRBV18 and TRBJ2-7, with D perhaps matching TRBD2 (7 bases). Germline values: CDR1 KGHSH, CDR2 LQKENI. Trimming removed 1 base at V and 1 base at J, with 14 bases between. The CDR3 covers 16 residues. The DNA for the CDR3 is TGTGCCAGCTCACCACAGCTCGGGGGGCAATCCTACGAGCAGTACTTC. Amino acid sequence: CASSPQLGGQSYEQYF.

The chain uses TRBV27 and TRBJ2-1, with TRBD1 matching over 10 bases. The junction had 1 base not matched to a gene; V was cut back by 5 bases and J by 9 bases. The CDR3 runs 12 residues. Germline CDR1 reads MNHEY; CDR2 reads SMNVEV (reference sequence). The CDR3 is CASSGQGGEQFF. In DNA form, the CDR3 reads TGTGCCAGCAGTGGACAGGGGGGTGAGCAGTTCTTC.

The chain joins TRBV2 to TRBJ1-6, with D unclear. CDR1 is SNHLY and CDR2 is FYNNEI in the germline V gene. The CDR3 sequence is 15 residues long. The V end was cut by 3 bases, the J end by 3 bases, with 9 bases between. This CDR3 is CASSDRPVYNSPLHF. CDR3 DNA sequence: TGTGCCAGCAGTGATCGGCCCGTCTATAATTCACCCCTCCACTTT.

The chain couples TRBV7-2 to TRBJ2-1, with 10 bases lining up with TRBD2. This CDR3 is built from 15 residues. V shed 2 bases, J shed 3 bases, and the junction held 1 base outside the gene matches. Germline loops: CDR1 SGHTA, CDR2 FQGNSA. The CDR3 nucleotides are TGTGCCAGCAGCTTACGACTAGCGGGCTACAATGAGCAGTTCTTC. It codes for CASSLRLAGYNEQFF.